This T cell receptor (beta chain) was identified in a study of identical twins (dated by TCRdb to about 2016). About the investigation overall: To test whether fetal clonotypes persist, this study deep-sequenced TCR alpha and beta repertoires from monozygotic twins, from unrelated adults of various ages, and from cord blood. To rule out contamination, replicate twin experiments were performed at different times with different library preparation protocols. Study-wide findings and limitations: Zero-insertion analyses could be partly confounded by invariant T cells such as MAIT and iNKT, though diverse VJ usage argued against such confounding for most clonotypes. Fewer insertions were carried by abundant cord blood beta clonotypes, a similar but weaker trend appeared in young adult naive repertoires, and no such trend appeared in memory repertoires. Out-of-frame TCR alpha sequences shared between twins showed an excess of low generation-probability sequences compared with coincidental sharing between unrelated individuals. In monozygotic twins, recombination models systematically underestimated out-of-frame TCR alpha sharing, but the models matched the sharing seen between unrelated individuals. In beta out-of-frame sequences, excess twin sharing was weaker, because having fewer shared sequences lowered the signal-to-noise ratio. Because the same donors could not be followed over many years, the conclusions depended on cross-sectional statistical analysis.

Every donor was a healthy Caucasian. The twin cohort consisted of three pairs of female monozygotic twins, all aged about 18 to 29 years. Peripheral blood mononuclear cells were the source from which RNA for the TCR libraries was isolated. Trimming takes 6 bases off V and 0 bases off J; junction bases not matched to a gene: 5. The CDR3 runs 14 residues from the cysteine to the phenylalanine. Just CDR3 DNA is preserved here, 42 bases in frame from base 1. This clonotype was counted ten times or more. Its antigen specificity is not known. Base qualities are missing; no much larger clone stands one base away. The library relied on 5' RACE. Sequencing used an Illumina HiSeq 2000. Template switching introduced a universal primer binding site; the final cDNA contained a unique molecular identifier, enabling accurate counting of TCR cDNA molecules. Specific primers in the conserved constant-segment region were used to synthesize first-strand cDNA for TCR alpha and beta chains. To control for contamination, each cDNA library was double barcoded with a SMART-Mk sample barcode plus Illumina barcodes. TruSeq adapter sequences, together with Illumina sample barcodes, were added in two successive PCR steps. The TCR alpha and beta cDNA libraries were sequenced on the Illumina HiSeq platform using custom primers. On the study's bioinformatics: Unique molecular identifiers were extracted from raw reads with MiGEC, and CDR3 positions were determined with MiXCR. Recombination models were inferred per individual with the repgenHMM and IGoR tools using an EM algorithm. The analysis of shared clonotypes was done with the tcR package in R, with sharing normalized by the product of cloneset sizes. To study raw recombination free of thymic and clonal selection effects, out-of-frame nonproductive sequences were analyzed. TCRdb applied fastp at Q25 and MiXCR to the public reads, then kept only in-frame beta chains. Rows are unified per CDR3 protein, each entry keeping the most common DNA and genes. In this record, the V and J calls reflect TCRdb's handling and not the investigators' own analysis. In this sample the table shows 550,000 to 700,000 distinct CDR3 sequences, approximately 21% of which occur a single time. The ten largest clones add up to around 4.5% of the sample.

This sample was shared with a second study, whose subject was T cells expressing NK-cell markers. The second investigation adds: Under 10 donors provided sorted CD3+CD56+NKG2C+, CD3+CD56+NKG2C- and CD3+CD56-NKG2C+ T-cell subsets, whose TCR beta-chain repertoires were profiled. Among the eight sequenced donors, only one was HCMV-seronegative, while the other seven were HCMV-seropositive. To restrict sorting to alphabetaTCR-expressing T cells, an anti-gammadeltaTCR antibody was added in several experiments. In 6 or 7 donors, the dominant CD3+CD56+NKG2C+ clonotypes ranked among the top 10 CD8+ clonotypes, making up roughly 1.0-7.5% of CD8+ T cells. Those dominant clonotypes were again the most abundant among CD3+CD56-NKG2C+ cells in a handful of donors, at about 25-60.1%. Whether the expanded NKG2C-expressing T cell clones were specific for HCMV antigens was left unclear. The study sequenced eight donors, all healthy volunteers chosen at random: three men and five women. A commercial ELISA kit detecting HCMV-specific IgG in serum was used to determine HCMV serostatus. For 5 or 6 donors, unsorted PBMC were also used to sequence bulk peripheral blood T-cell repertoires. MIGEC was used to demultiplex reads and group the reads by UMI, and MiTCR was used to assemble and quantify clonotypes. To remove erroneous sequences, TCR cDNA sequences were retained only when supported by two or more reads. Downstream repertoire analysis used the tcR package, and clonotypes were matched across fractions by CDR3 nucleotide sequence plus V segment. Antigen specificity was annotated against VDJdb with VDJmatch, allowing one amino acid substitution in CDR3.

The TCR sequence derives from a woman aged 18-29 years in good health. The chain is made from TRBV12-3 or TRBV12-4 and TRBJ2-7; a stretch of 7 junction bases matches TRBD1. The sequencing input was PBMCs. The CDR3 corresponds to CASRNRDSSYEQYF. The nucleotide sequence reads as follows: TGTGCCAGCAGAAACAGGGACAGCTCCTACGAGCAGTACTTC.